This TCR beta chain comes out of a study of technical replicates of blood from a handful of donors. This clone was counted once. CDR3 length: 15 amino acids. V was pared by 1 base and J by 6 bases, with 13 bases between. Germline CDR1 MGHRA, CDR2 YSYEKL. Sequencing used immunoSEQ multiplex PCR; TCRdb keeps in-frame clones, though not all of them. The sample has 70,000 to 85,000 clones, roughly 92% seen once. This clonotype was sampled from a human donor in good health. The chain links TRBV4-1 to TRBJ2-1, with D possibly matching TRBD1 (6 bases). What was sequenced was T cells isolated from PBMCs. CDR3 region: CASSQGPGVINEQFF. In nucleotides, the CDR3 is TGCGCCAGCAGCCAAGGGCCAGGGGTAATCAATGAGCAGTTCTTC.